This T cell receptor (beta chain) was found in a study of blood T cell repertoires in COVID-19. Study overall: Collection of acute and convalescent COVID-19 samples took place in the United States, Italy and Spain.

Original processing notes: Estimation of nucleated cell counts relied on the amplification of reference gene primers. Clones were read by immunoSEQ multiplex PCR, and TCRdb kept only the in-frame ones, dropping some. That table supplies the V and J calls and clone size; D and trimming were determined from the DNA. The sample includes some 180,000 clones, over 75% of them seen just once. The CDR3 runs to 13 residues. V lost 5 bases to trimming and J lost 2 bases, with 10 bases between them. Per the germline V gene, CDR1 is LNHDA and CDR2 is SQIVND (reference sequence). The J gene is TRBJ2-7, the V gene TRBV19, with a tentative D call TRBD1 (5 bases). Material: peripheral blood. This clonotype was sampled from a woman at least 80 years old with active or convalescent COVID-19. For the CDR3, the DNA is TGTGCCAGTAGTGATGCCAGGGCCTACGAGCAGTACTTC. As protein: CASSDARAYEQYF. Complete variable domain (other parts from reference TRBV19 and TRBJ2-7): DGGITQSPKYLFRKEGQNVTLSCEQNLNHDAMYWYRQDPGQGLRLIYYSQIVNDFQKGDIAEGYSVSREKKESFPLTVTSAQKNPTAFYLCASSDARAYEQYFGPGTRLTVT.